Below, one T cell receptor beta chain is given with its context. Its specificity is unknown. These data originate in a study of T cell repertoires in cytomegalovirus infection. TCRdb processed the reads anew with MiXCR; each CDR3 protein has one entry. The sample contains roughly 800,000 distinct CDR3 sequences, just under 30% of which appear only once. Germline CDR1 is SGDLS and CDR2 is YYNGEE. Trimming cost V 7 bases and J 2 bases; bases outside gene matches: 7. CDR3 length: 15 amino acids. The sequenced sample was cultured CD8+ T cells from PBMCs, obtained from culture after CMV antigen stimulation. The TCR originated in a human donor in good health (CMV status not recorded). Some clones in this sample may be carry-over from other donors' samples. This rearrangement joins TRBV9 to TRBJ2-3, with TRBD2 matching 10 bases. This chain's CDR3 is CASALAGEITDTQYF. In nucleotides, the CDR3 is TGTGCCAGCGCCCTAGCGGGGGAGATCACAGATACGCAGTATTTT. The full variable domain, with the rest looked up from reference TRBV9 and TRBJ2-3, is DSGVTQTPKHLITATGQRVTLRCSPRSGDLSVYWYQQSLDQGLQFLIQYYNGEERAKGNILERFSAQQFPDLHSELNLSSLELGDSALYFCASALAGEITDTQYFGPGTRLTVL.